This TCR beta chain originates from a study of early T cells in non-severe SARS-CoV-2 infection. Overall study findings and caveats: VDJdb matching, biased toward anti-spike CD8 responses, missed private and CD4 specificities.

Trimming left V 4 bases short and J 6 bases short, with 8 bases between. The CDR3 sequence is 12 residues long. Germline V gene lookup returns CDR1 SGHDT and CDR2 YYEEEE. This clonotype has at least ten counts. Its antigen is unknown. Molecules of cDNA were individually given unique molecular identifiers that were attached to them. MiXCR, run by TCRdb on the 5' RACE reads, gives a single entry per CDR3 protein. The table lists 20,000 to 30,000 distinct CDR3 sequences, 4.4% of them singletons. The sample taken for sequencing was whole blood. This clonotype was obtained from an adult who was a healthcare worker with PCR-confirmed SARS-CoV-2 infection or an uninfected control (not recorded which). The gene calls are TRBV5-6 and TRBJ2-1; D unresolved. CDR3 sequence (DNA): TGTGCCAGCAGCCCTCAGAGCAATGAGCAGTTCTTC. Its translation: CASSPQSNEQFF.